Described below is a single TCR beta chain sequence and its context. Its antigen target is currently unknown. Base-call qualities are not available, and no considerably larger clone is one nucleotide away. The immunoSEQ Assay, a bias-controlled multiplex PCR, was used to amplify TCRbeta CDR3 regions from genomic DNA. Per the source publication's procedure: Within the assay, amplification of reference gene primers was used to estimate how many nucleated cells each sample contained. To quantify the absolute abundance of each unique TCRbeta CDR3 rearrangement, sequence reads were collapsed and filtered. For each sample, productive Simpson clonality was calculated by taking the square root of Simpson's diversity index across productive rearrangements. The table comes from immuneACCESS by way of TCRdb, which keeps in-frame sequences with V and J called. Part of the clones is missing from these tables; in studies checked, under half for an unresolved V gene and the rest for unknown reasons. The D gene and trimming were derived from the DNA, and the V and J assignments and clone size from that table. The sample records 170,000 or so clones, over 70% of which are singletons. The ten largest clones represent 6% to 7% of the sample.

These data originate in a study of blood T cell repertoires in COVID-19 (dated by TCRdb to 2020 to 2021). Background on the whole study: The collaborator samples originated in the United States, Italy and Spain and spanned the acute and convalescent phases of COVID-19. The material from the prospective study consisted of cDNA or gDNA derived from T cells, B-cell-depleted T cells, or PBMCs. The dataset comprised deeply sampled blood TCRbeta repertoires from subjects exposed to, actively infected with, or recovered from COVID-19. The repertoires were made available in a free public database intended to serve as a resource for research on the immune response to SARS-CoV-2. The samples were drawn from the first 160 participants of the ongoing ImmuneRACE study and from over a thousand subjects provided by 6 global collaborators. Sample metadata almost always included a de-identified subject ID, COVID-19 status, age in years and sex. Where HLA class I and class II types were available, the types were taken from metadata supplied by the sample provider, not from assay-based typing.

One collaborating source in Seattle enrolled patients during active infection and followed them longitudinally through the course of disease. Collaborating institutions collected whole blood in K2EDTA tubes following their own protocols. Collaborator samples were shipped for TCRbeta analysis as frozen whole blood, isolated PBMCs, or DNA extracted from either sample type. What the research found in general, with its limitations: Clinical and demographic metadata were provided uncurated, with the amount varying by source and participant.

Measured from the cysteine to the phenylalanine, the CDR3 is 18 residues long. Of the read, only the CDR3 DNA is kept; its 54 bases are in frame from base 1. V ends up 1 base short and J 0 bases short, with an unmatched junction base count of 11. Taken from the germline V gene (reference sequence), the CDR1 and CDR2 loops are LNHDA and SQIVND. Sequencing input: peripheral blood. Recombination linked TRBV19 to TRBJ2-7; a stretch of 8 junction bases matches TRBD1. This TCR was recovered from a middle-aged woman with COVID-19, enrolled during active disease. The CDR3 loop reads CASSIGTGTGLFSYEQYF. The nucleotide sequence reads TGTGCCAGTAGTATAGGGACCGGGACAGGCCTCTTCTCCTACGAGCAGTACTTC. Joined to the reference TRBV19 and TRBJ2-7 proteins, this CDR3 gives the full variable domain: DGGITQSPKYLFRKEGQNVTLSCEQNLNHDAMYWYRQDPGQGLRLIYYSQIVNDFQKGDIAEGYSVSREKKESFPLTVTSAQKNPTAFYLCASSIGTGTGLFSYEQYFGPGTRLTVT.